This TCR beta chain derives from a study of T cells in Graves' hyperthyroidism and ophthalmopathy. There were TCR beta CDR3 regions amplified from RNA transcripts. HTBI primers were employed in a first-round RT-PCR of the TCR CDR3. Via MiXCR, TCRdb re-called the multiplex PCR reads, giving one row per CDR3 protein. This table holds approximately 380,000 distinct CDR3 sequences, around 15% found once. Of note for this clonotype: Relative to the germline gene, one junction end is altered; a read error may explain this.

Diagnosis rested on symptoms, serum thyroxine and TRAb, thyroid ultrasound, and orbital computed tomography. The authors took PBMCs from roughly 9.3 ml fresh peripheral blood. Sequenced input: blood. The TCR sequence derives from a middle-aged man with Graves' ophthalmopathy.

CDR3 residues: CASSLRGGLFF. The CDR3 DNA sequence: TGTGCCAGCAGCTTACGCGGGGGGCTGTTTTTT. This rearrangement joins TRBV12-3 or TRBV12-4 to TRBJ2-2; 7 bases line up with TRBD2. CDR3 size: 11 residues.